This T cell receptor beta chain was captured in a study of cytomegalovirus exposure and HLA in healthy donors. Germline assignment: CDR1 MGHRA and CDR2 YSYEKL. The V end lost 2 bases, the J end lost 1 base, and 8 bases lay between the germline ends. The CDR3 is 14 residues long. The PCR made use of 60 Vbeta and 13 Jbeta primers. Sequencing used immunoSEQ multiplex PCR; TCRdb keeps in-frame clones, though not all of them. Across 150,000 to 200,000 clones, the top ten clones capture approximately 0.74% of the sample. This TCR was recovered from a boy between 10 and 17 years old in good health and CMV-seronegative. The chain recombines TRBV4-1 with TRBJ2-5; D perhaps matches TRBD1 (6 bases). The sample comprised PBMCs. DNA for the CDR3: TGCGCCAGCAGCCAACGGACAGCCCAAGAGACCCAGTACTTC. It codes for CASSQRTAQETQYF.